Listed here are 5 T cell receptor beta chains from one sample, sequenced in a study of early T cells in non-severe SARS-CoV-2 infection (dated by TCRdb to the early 2020s). Library preparation was by 5' RACE. The sequencer listed for this sample is NextSeq 500. TCRdb took the public reads, trimmed them with fastp at Q25, ran MiXCR for clone calling and kept in-frame beta chains. For every CDR3 protein sequence, its rows merge into one entry that carries the most common genes and DNA. For this sample there are 30,000 to 35,000 distinct CDR3 sequences; 5.5% to 7.5% appear just once. The ten largest clones represent around 8% of the sample. The specimen sequenced was whole blood. These receptors came from an adult who was a healthcare worker with PCR-confirmed SARS-CoV-2 infection or an uninfected control (not recorded which).

This chain joins TRBV20-1 and TRBJ1-1; the D is unclear. Between the trimmed V and J ends, which lost 6 bases and 2 bases, there was a span of 7 bases. The CDR3 loop spans 11 amino acids. Germline loops: CDR1 DFQATT, CDR2 SNEGSKA (reference sequence). CDR3 nucleotide sequence: TGCAGTGCCGGCAGCAACACTGAAGCTTTCTTT. It specifies CSAGSNTEAFF.

This clonotype has ten or more counts. This chain uses TRBV12-3 or TRBV12-4 with TRBJ2-2; no definite D call. The CDR3 is 12 residues long. V was cut by 4 bases and J by 6 bases, with 6 bases left in between. CDR3 in DNA: TGTGCCAGCAGTTCCTGGTCCGGGGAGCTGTTTTTT. This codes for CASSSWSGELFF.

This clonotype was recorded many times. The chain carries TRBV12-3 or TRBV12-4 and TRBJ1-6, with D unclear. Trimming pared 3 bases from V and 6 bases from J, leaving 3 bases between. There are 12 residues in the CDR3. Here the CDR3 DNA reads TGTGCCAGCAGTTTGAGTAATTCACCCCTCCACTTT. Residues: CASSLSNSPLHF.

This clonotype was observed at least ten times. The chain employs TRBV7-2 and TRBJ1-3; D remains ambiguous. V lost 3 bases and J lost 0, with 3 bases in between. The CDR3 length is 13 residues. The germline gives CDR1 SGHTA, CDR2 FQGNSA. The DNA of the CDR3 is TGTGCCAGCAGCTTGGGCTCTGGAAACACCATATATTTT. Its translation is CASSLGSGNTIYF. The full variable domain, with the rest looked up from reference TRBV7-2 and TRBJ1-3, is GAGVSQSPSNKVTEKGKDVELRCDPISGHTALYWYRQSLGQGLEFLIYFQGNSAPDKSGLPSDRFSAERTGGSVSTLTIQRTQQEDSAVYLCASSLGSGNTIYFGEGSWLTVV.

The chain recombines TRBV7-9 with TRBJ2-1; 7 bases fit TRBD2. CDR1 and CDR2 (germline): SEHNR, FQNEAQ (reference sequence). The J segment lost 3 bases and the V segment lost 3 bases, leaving 8 bases of the junction unmatched. This CDR3 is built from 16 residues. CDR3 nucleotides: TGTGCCAGCAGCTTGTGGGGGAGCGGGGACTACAATGAGCAGTTCTTC. Translating gives CASSLWGSGDYNEQFF.